This paragraph covers one T cell receptor beta chain sequence. Original processing notes: By means of reference gene primer amplification, nucleated cell counts were estimated. Some clones are missing from TCRdb's copy, which holds only in-frame ones; the method was immunoSEQ multiplex PCR. The V and J calls and the clone size are those of that table, but D and trimming were determined from the DNA. This sample has some 150,000 clones, with approximately 84% found just once. This record belongs to a study of blood T cell repertoires in COVID-19. The CDR3 runs 13 residues. Trimming stripped 6 bases from V and 7 bases from J, with 13 bases between.

Sequencing was carried out using peripheral blood. This TCR was sampled from a woman aged 80 or over with acute or convalescent COVID-19. V is TRBV12-3 or TRBV12-4 and J is TRBJ2-1; D is possibly TRBD1 (6 bases). DNA of the CDR3: TGTGCCAGCAGATCCGGACAGTCGAATGAGCAGTTCTTC. Translated: CASRSGQSNEQFF.